Shown below are 26 T cell receptor beta chains from a single sample sequenced in a study of blood T cells in healthy people across ages. Combining a sample-barcoded 5' primer with a J-beta primer mix, a second PCR ran for roughly 7 to 12 cycles. TCRdb reprocessed the 5' RACE reads via MiXCR and lists one record per CDR3 protein. The profile shows 700,000 to 900,000 distinct CDR3 sequences, 53% of them singletons. Material for sequencing was blood. The receptors shown here come from a man at least 80 years old in good health.

There are a few counts of this clonotype. This chain joins TRBV7-2 and TRBJ2-7; perhaps TRBD1 as D (7 bases). Looked up from germline, CDR1 is SGHTA and CDR2 is FQGNSA. The CDR3 has 13 residues. V lost 5 bases and J lost 2, with 10 bases in between. The DNA for the CDR3 is TGTGCCAGCAGCCGCAGGGGGGCCTACGAGCAGTACTTC. It codes for CASSRRGAYEQYF.

This clonotype occurred a few times. The chain employs TRBV28 and TRBJ2-4; D is possibly TRBD1 (7 bases). This CDR3 comprises 15 residues. With 5 bases removed from V and 7 bases from J, the gap between germline ends came to 18 bases. CDR1 is MDHEN and CDR2 is SYDVKM in the germline V gene. CDR3 nucleotides: TGTGCCAGCAGTGTAAGGAGGGGGCGGGTGAACATTCAGTACTTC. It specifies CASSVRRGRVNIQYF.

This clonotype has a count of ten or more. The chain uses TRBV27 and TRBJ2-7, with 8 bases matching TRBD1. V was clipped by 8 bases and J by 3 bases; unmatched bases: 15. The CDR3 has 16 amino acids. CDR1 MNHEY and CDR2 SMNVEV come from the germline V gene (reference sequence). CDR3: CASGPDRVRWVYEQYF. The CDR3 region has the DNA TGTGCCAGCGGCCCGGACAGGGTCCGGTGGGTCTACGAGCAGTACTTC.

Remarks on this clonotype: At one of its ends the junction is not consistent with the germline gene, which may arise from a read error. This chain connects TRBV5-1 to TRBJ2-7; TRBD1 aligns across 9 bases. Per the germline V gene, CDR1 is SGHRS and CDR2 is YFSETQ. The CDR3 has 14 residues. The CDR3 DNA reads as TGTGCCAGCAGCTCGACAGGGGGAACCTACGAGCAGTACTTC. This translates into CASSSTGGTYEQYF.

The V and J genes are TRBV5-1 and TRBJ2-7; the D gene is possibly TRBD2 (5 bases). There are 12 residues in the CDR3. Per germline, CDR1 SGHRS and CDR2 YFSETQ. The V and J ends lost 7 bases and 4 bases respectively, with 12 bases between them. CDR3 coding DNA: TGCGCCAGCTCCGGGAAGTTATACGAGCAGTACTTC. Its protein product is CASSGKLYEQYF.

The V call is TRBV28, the J call TRBJ1-5; a weak D match, TRBD1 (6 bases). V lost 6 bases and J 1 base, leaving 13 bases between the germline ends. The CDR3 totals 15 residues. The germline V gene encodes CDR1 MDHEN and CDR2 SYDVKM. This chain's CDR3 is CASRRGGSSNQPQHF. CDR3 sequence (DNA): TGTGCCAGCAGGAGGGGGGGGTCGAGCAATCAGCCCCAGCATTTT. The full variable domain, its missing parts supplied by reference TRBV28 and TRBJ1-5, is DVKVTQSSRYLVKRTGEKVFLECVQDMDHENMFWYRQDPGLGLRLIYFSYDVKMKEKGDIPEGYSVSREKKERFSLILESASTNQTSMYLCASRRGGSSNQPQHFGDGTRLSIL.

The J gene is TRBJ1-2, the V gene TRBV29-1; no firm D call. Per the germline V gene, CDR1 is SQVTM and CDR2 is ANQGSEA. Trimming shortened V by 4 bases and J by 8 bases, and 14 bases separated the two germline ends. The CDR3 totals 12 residues. The CDR3 sequence is CSVGAILGGYTF. The CDR3 bases are TGCAGCGTTGGAGCGATTTTAGGAGGCTACACCTTC.

V is TRBV6-1 and J is TRBJ2-7; D is possibly TRBD2 (5 bases). The V gene's germline CDR1 is MNHNS and CDR2 SASEGT. This CDR3 is built from 13 residues. V shed 8 bases and J shed 4 bases, with 15 bases lying between them. CDR3 in amino acids: CASASSTGYEQYF. The CDR3 nucleotides read TGTGCCAGCGCCAGCTCGACGGGGTACGAGCAGTACTTC.

The chain couples TRBV20-1 to TRBJ1-1, with a tentative D call TRBD1 (5 bases). CDR3 length equals 12 residues. V shed 5 bases and J shed 5 bases, with 12 bases lying between them. Germline V gene data show CDR1 as DFQATT and CDR2 as SNEGSKA (reference sequence). The CDR3 here is CSAVGGGTEAFF. The CDR3 region has the DNA TGCAGTGCTGTGGGGGGGGGGACTGAAGCTTTCTTT.

The CDR3 region is CASSQLVFEKLFF. The CDR3 DNA sequence: TGCGCCAGCAGCCAGTTAGTGTTTGAAAAACTGTTTTTT. The V and J genes are TRBV4-1 and TRBJ1-4; D unclear. V was pared by 3 bases and J by 7 bases, with 9 bases between. The germline gives CDR1 MGHRA, CDR2 YSYEKL. The CDR3 has 13 amino acids.

This clonotype was seen only a few times. The genes are TRBV5-1 and TRBJ1-2, with 9 bases identical to TRBD1. CDR1 and CDR2 (germline): SGHRS, YFSETQ. V lost 0 bases, J lost 2 bases, and 5 bases stayed unmatched. The CDR3 consists of 16 residues. The CDR3 DNA follows: TGCGCCAGCAGCTTGGCCCCCGGACAGGGGAACTATGGCTACACCTTC. Translating gives CASSLAPGQGNYGYTF.

The chain couples TRBV11-3 to TRBJ2-2; 8 bases are a match to TRBD2. Germline V CDR1 and CDR2: SGHNT, YENEEA. This CDR3 spans 16 amino acids. The V and J ends lost 5 bases and 10 bases, in that order; junction bases with no gene match: 15. The CDR3 loop is CASSPQSGSFQSELFF. The CDR3 DNA reads as TGTGCCAGCAGCCCGCAAAGCGGGAGTTTTCAGTCGGAGCTGTTTTTT.

The chain combines TRBV14 with TRBJ2-7; no clear D. From germline, CDR1 is SGHDN and CDR2 FVKESK. Between the trimmed V and J ends, which lost 0 bases and 7 bases, there was a span of 13 bases. This CDR3 is built from 14 residues. The CDR3 DNA sequence: TGTGCCAGCAGCCAAGATTATACGAACAATGAGCAGTACTTC. Translation gives CASSQDYTNNEQYF.

Notes on this clonotype: An end of the junction differs from the germline gene, which may be a read error. The chain is built from TRBV10-3 and TRBJ2-1; D gene uncertain. The CDR3 consists of 12 residues. Germline V CDR1 and CDR2: ENHRY, SYGVKD. The CDR3 DNA sequence: TGTGCCATCAGGGAGTCCCTAATCGAGCAGTTCTTC. Amino acid sequence: CAIRESLIEQFF.

Of note for this clonotype: The junction does not match germline at one end; this may be a read error. The rearrangement uses TRBV4-2 and TRBJ2-4; 7 bases are a match to TRBD1. The J call is uncertain, as TRBJ2-7 better fits the DNA end. Per germline, CDR1 LGHNA and CDR2 YNFKEQ. This CDR3 spans 16 amino acids. The CDR3 sequence: CASSQAPGQSSNEQYF. As DNA, the CDR3 is TGTGCCAGCAGCCAAGCCCCGGGACAGAGCTCCAACGAGCAGTACTTC.

J is TRBJ1-2 and V is TRBV11-2; TRBD1 is a possible D gene (5 bases). Per germline, CDR1 SGHAT and CDR2 FQNNGV. Trimming left V 2 bases short and J 2 bases short, with 12 bases between. The CDR3 contains 15 residues. The chain's CDR3 is CASSLTGGGNYGYTF. In DNA form, the CDR3 reads TGTGCCAGCAGCTTAACGGGGGGTGGGAACTATGGCTACACCTTC.

The chain uses TRBV7-3 and TRBJ2-1; TRBD2 matches at 8 bases. This CDR3 is built from 15 residues. Germline assignment: CDR1 SGHTA and CDR2 FQGTGA. With 2 bases clipped from V and 5 bases from J, the junction kept 5 bases outside the gene matches. This CDR3 is CASSLSAGGHNEQFF. CDR3 DNA: TGTGCCAGCAGCTTATCTGCGGGAGGCCACAATGAGCAGTTCTTC.

A word on this clonotype: At one of its ends the junction is not consistent with the germline gene, which may arise from a read error. The J gene is TRBJ2-7, the V gene TRBV20-1; TRBD2 might be the D (5 bases). This CDR3 spans 13 amino acids. Germline CDR1 and CDR2: DFQATT and SNEGSKA (reference sequence). Written as DNA, the CDR3 is TGCAGTACTAGAGATCGGCACGACTACGAGCAGTACTTC. Translated: CSTRDRHDYEQYF.

This clonotype occurred a few times. The gene calls are TRBV7-2 and TRBJ2-4; 8 positions agree with TRBD2. The DNA end is a closer match to TRBJ2-7, so the J assignment may be wrong. This CDR3 is 15 amino acids long. CDR1 and CDR2 from the germline V gene are SGHTA and FQGNSA. The CDR3 loop reads CASSLGGGRNYEQYF. CDR3 nucleotides: TGTGCCAGCAGCTTAGGCGGGGGGAGAAACTACGAGCAGTACTTC.

The genes are TRBV5-1 and TRBJ2-7, with D possibly matching TRBD2 (6 bases). Germline V CDR1 and CDR2: SGHRS, YFSETQ. There are 16 residues in the CDR3. Trimming cost V 2 bases and J 4 bases, with 19 bases left between them. The CDR3 bases are TGCGCCAGCAGCTTAAATCCTGGCGGGGCACAGTACGAGCAGTACTTC. It encodes CASSLNPGGAQYEQYF.

This clonotype turned up a few times. The chain combines TRBV27 with TRBJ2-7, with 8 bases matching TRBD2. The ends lost 6 bases at V and 2 bases at J; junction bases unmatched: 12. The germline V gene has CDR1 MNHEY and CDR2 SMNVEV (reference sequence). This CDR3 is built from 16 residues. CDR3 loop: CASSPPIKRGTYEQYF. The CDR3 DNA reads TGTGCCAGCAGCCCACCCATAAAGCGGGGGACCTACGAGCAGTACTTC.

The genes are TRBV29-1 and TRBJ1-5; D is perhaps TRBD1 (5 bases). The V gene's germline CDR1 is SQVTM and CDR2 ANQGSEA. The V gene lost 4 bases and the J gene lost 4 bases, with 11 bases spanning the gap. CDR3 size: 13 residues. The CDR3 DNA follows: TGCAGCGTTGTGGGGGGTACAAATCAGCCCCAGCATTTT. It specifies CSVVGGTNQPQHF.

This sequence joins TRBV12-3 or TRBV12-4 and TRBJ2-7; D is unclear. V lost 4 bases and J lost 3, with 10 bases in between. The length of the CDR3 is 13 residues. CDR3 region: CASSYMGGYEQYF. The CDR3 DNA is TGTGCCAGCAGTTACATGGGCGGCTACGAGCAGTACTTC.

This clonotype has only one observation. The CDR3 DNA follows: TGTGCCAGCACCGAACCAGCCGGGACGCAGTTCTTC. It yields the protein CASTEPAGTQFF. J is TRBJ2-1 and V is TRBV28; D possibly matches TRBD1 or TRBD2 (5 bases each). Deletions cut 7 bases from V and 12 bases from J, with 16 bases between. Germline-derived CDR1 and CDR2 are MDHEN and SYDVKM. The CDR3 contains 12 residues.

This clonotype was counted only a few times. J is TRBJ2-1 and V is TRBV20-1; 16 nucleotides match TRBD2. Germline V gene data show CDR1 as DFQATT and CDR2 as SNEGSKA (reference sequence). The J segment lost 7 bases and the V segment lost 1 base, leaving 10 bases of the junction unmatched. This CDR3 has 18 residues. The CDR3 sequence is CSARVLGTSGRAQNEQFF. The CDR3 DNA reads as TGCAGTGCTAGAGTCCTTGGGACTAGCGGGAGGGCGCAAAATGAGCAGTTCTTC.

The gene calls are TRBV7-2 and TRBJ1-2; 9 bases align to TRBD1. The trim removed 0 bases at V and 4 bases at J, leaving 3 bases unmatched. Germline V gene lookup returns CDR1 SGHTA and CDR2 FQGNSA. The CDR3 is 15 amino acids. The CDR3 nucleotides read TGTGCCAGCAGCTTAGCCCCACAGGGGGCCTATGGCTACACCTTC. It is translated as CASSLAPQGAYGYTF.